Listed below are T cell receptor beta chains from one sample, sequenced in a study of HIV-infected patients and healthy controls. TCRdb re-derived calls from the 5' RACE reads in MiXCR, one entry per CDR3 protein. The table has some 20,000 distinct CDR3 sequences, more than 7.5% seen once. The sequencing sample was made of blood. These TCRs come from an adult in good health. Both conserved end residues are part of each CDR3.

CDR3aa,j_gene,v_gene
CSARTGSGRVRNEQFF,TRBJ2-1,TRBV20-1
CASMEGASSSYEQYF,TRBJ2-7,TRBV6-5
CASSWGTSADTQYF,TRBJ2-3,TRBV28
CASSPGLAGGPVNNEQFF,TRBJ2-1,TRBV3-1
CASSSGLAGGKGSYNEQFF,TRBJ2-1,TRBV6-6
CASSEAQQDEQYF,TRBJ2-7,TRBV6-1
CASSLRLAGAYEQYF,TRBJ2-7,TRBV27
CASSEQRGGGELFF,TRBJ2-2,TRBV10-1
CSARDRAGAFQETQYF,TRBJ2-5,TRBV20-1
CASSLAPDSSTDTQYF,TRBJ2-3,TRBV5-4
CASSFYSTDTQYF,TRBJ2-3,TRBV27
CASSIRRGTEAFF,TRBJ1-1,TRBV5-1
CASSLTSDRSNEQFF,TRBJ2-1,TRBV27
CASRKTVTGEKLFF,TRBJ1-4,TRBV2
CASSLELGAQQETQYF,TRBJ2-5,TRBV5-1